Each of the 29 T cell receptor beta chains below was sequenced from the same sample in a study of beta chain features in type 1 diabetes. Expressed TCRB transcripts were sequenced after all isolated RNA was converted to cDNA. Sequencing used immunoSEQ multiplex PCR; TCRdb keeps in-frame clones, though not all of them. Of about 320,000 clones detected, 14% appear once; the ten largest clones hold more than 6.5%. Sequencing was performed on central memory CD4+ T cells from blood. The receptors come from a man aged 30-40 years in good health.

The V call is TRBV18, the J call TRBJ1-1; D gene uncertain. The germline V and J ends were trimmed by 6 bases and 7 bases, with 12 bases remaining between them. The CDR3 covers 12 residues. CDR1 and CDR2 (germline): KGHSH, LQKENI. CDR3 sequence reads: CASSRSSSEAFF. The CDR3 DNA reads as TGTGCCAGCTCCAGATCATCGAGTGAAGCTTTCTTT.

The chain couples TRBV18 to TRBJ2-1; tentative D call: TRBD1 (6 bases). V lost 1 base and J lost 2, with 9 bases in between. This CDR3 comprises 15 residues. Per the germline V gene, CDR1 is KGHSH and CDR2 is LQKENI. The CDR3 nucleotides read TGTGCCAGCTCACCACAGGGGGTAACCTACAATGAGCAGTTCTTC. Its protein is CASSPQGVTYNEQFF.

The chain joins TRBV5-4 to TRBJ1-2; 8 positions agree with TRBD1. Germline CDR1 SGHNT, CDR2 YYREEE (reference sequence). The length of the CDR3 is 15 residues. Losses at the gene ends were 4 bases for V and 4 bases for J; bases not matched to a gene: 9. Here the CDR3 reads CASSARQGNGYGYTF. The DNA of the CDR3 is TGTGCCAGCAGCGCACGACAGGGGAACGGCTATGGCTACACCTTC.

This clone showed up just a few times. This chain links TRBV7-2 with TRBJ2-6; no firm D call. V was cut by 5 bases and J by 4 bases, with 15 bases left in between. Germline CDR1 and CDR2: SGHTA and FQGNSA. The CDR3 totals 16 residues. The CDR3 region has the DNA TGTGCCAGCAGCCCTGGAAGGGCGGTGGGGGCCAACGTCCTGACTTTC. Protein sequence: CASSPGRAVGANVLTF.

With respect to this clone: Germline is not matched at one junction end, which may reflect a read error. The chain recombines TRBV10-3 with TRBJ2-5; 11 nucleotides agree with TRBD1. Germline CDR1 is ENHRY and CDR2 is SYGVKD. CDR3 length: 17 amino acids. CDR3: CASSPRTGGAYQETQYF. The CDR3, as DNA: TGTGCCAGCAGTCCCCGGACAGGGGGCGCATACCAAGAGACCCAGTACTTC.

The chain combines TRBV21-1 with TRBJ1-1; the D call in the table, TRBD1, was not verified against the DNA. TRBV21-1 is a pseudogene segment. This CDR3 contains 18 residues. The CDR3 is CASSKRTRASWIDTEAFF. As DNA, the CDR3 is TGTGCCAGCAGCAAGAGGACCAGGGCATCTTGGATTGACACTGAAGCTTTCTTT.

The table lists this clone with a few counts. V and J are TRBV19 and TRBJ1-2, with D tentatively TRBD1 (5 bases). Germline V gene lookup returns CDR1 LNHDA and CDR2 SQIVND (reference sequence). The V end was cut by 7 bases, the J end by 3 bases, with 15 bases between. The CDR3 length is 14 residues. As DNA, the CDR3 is TGTGCCAGTATTAGGGGCACCGCAGACTATGGCTACACCTTC. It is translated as CASIRGTADYGYTF.

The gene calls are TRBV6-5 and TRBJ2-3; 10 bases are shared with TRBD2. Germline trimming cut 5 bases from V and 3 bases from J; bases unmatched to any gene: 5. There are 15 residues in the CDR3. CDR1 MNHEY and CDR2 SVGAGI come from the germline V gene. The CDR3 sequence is CASSQLAGDTDTQYF. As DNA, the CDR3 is TGTGCCAGCAGTCAGCTAGCGGGGGATACAGATACGCAGTATTTT.

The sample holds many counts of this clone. Written as DNA, the CDR3 is TGTGCCAGCTCACCAAGCAGGGTAGATGGAAACACCATATATTTT. Translating it yields CASSPSRVDGNTIYF. The chain carries TRBV18 and TRBJ1-3; weak D call: TRBD1 (5 bases). Germline V gene lookup returns CDR1 KGHSH and CDR2 LQKENI. CDR3 length: 15 residues. V was pared by 2 bases and J by 3 bases, with 11 bases between.

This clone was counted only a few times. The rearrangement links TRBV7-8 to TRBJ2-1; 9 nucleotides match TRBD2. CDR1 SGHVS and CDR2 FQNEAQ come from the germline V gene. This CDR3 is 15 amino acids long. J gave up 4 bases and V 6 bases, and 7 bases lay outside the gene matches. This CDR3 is CASSFSGGAYNEQFF. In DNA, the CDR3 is TGTGCCAGCAGTTTTAGCGGGGGAGCTTACAATGAGCAGTTCTTC.

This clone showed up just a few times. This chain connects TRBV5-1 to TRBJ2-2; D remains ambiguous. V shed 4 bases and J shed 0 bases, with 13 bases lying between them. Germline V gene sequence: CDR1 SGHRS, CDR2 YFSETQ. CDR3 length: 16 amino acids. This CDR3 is CASSHRLFANTGELFF. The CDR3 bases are TGCGCCAGCAGCCATAGGCTGTTCGCGAACACCGGGGAGCTGTTTTTT.

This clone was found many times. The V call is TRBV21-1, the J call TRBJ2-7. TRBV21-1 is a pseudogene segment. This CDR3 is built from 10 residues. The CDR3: CASRLNQQYF. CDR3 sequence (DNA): TGTGCCAGCAGGCTGAACCAGCAGTACTTC.

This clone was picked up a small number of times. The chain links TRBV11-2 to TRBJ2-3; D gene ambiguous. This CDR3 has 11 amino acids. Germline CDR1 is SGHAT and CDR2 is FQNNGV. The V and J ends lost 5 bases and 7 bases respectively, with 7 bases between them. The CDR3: CASSHQNTQYF. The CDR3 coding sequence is TGTGCCAGCAGCCATCAAAATACGCAGTATTTT.

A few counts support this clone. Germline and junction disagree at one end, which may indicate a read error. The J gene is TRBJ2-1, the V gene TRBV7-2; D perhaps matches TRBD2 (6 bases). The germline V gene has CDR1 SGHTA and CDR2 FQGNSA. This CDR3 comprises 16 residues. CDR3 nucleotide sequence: TGTGCCAGCAGCCTAGCGCCCCCGCGGACAAGCAATGAGCAGTTCTTC. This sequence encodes CASSLAPPRTSNEQFF.

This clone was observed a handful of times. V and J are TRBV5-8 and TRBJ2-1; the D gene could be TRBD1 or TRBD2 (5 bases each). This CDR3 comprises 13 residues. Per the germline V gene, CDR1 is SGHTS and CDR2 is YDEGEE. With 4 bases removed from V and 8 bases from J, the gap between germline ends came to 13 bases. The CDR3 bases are TGTGCCAGCAGCACGGGACCGATCCATGAGCAGTTCTTC. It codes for CASSTGPIHEQFF.

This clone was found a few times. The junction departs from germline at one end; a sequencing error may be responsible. The CDR3 is CASSPPGSNEQFF. The CDR3 DNA reads as TGTGCTAGCAGCCCCCCAGGGTCTAATGAGCAGTTCTTC. The chain combines TRBV7-7 with TRBJ2-1; the D gene is possibly TRBD1 (5 bases). In germline, CDR1 is SSHAT, CDR2 FNYEAQ (reference sequence). The CDR3 contains 13 residues.

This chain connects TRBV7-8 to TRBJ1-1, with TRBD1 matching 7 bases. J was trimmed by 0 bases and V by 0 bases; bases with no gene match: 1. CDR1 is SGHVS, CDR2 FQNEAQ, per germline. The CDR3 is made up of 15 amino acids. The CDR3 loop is CASSLAGTVNTEAFF. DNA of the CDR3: TGTGCCAGCAGCTTAGCCGGGACAGTGAACACTGAAGCTTTCTTT. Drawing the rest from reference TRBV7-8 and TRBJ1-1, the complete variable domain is GAGVSQSPRYKVAKRGQDVALRCDPISGHVSLFWYQQALGQGPEFLTYFQNEAQLDKSGLPSDRFFAERPEGSVSTLKIQRTQQEDSAVYLCASSLAGTVNTEAFFGQGTRLTVV.

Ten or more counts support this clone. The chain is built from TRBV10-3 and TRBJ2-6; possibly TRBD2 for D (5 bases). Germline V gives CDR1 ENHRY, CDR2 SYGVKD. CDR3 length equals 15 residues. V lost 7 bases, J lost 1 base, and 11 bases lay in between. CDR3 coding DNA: TGTGCCATCAAGGCCTCGGGGTCTGGGGCCAACGTCCTGACTTTC. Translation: CAIKASGSGANVLTF.

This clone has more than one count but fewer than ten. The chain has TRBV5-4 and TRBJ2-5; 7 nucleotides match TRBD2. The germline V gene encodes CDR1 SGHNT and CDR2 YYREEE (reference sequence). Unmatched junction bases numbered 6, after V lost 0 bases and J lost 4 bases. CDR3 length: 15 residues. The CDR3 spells CASSLDQGGRETQYF. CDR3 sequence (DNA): TGTGCCAGCAGCTTGGACCAGGGAGGGCGAGAGACCCAGTACTTC.

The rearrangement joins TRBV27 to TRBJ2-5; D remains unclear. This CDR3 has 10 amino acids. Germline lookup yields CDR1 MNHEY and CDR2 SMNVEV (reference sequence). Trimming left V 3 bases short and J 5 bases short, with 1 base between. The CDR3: CASSLETQYF. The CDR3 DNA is TGTGCCAGCAGTTTGGAGACCCAGTACTTC.

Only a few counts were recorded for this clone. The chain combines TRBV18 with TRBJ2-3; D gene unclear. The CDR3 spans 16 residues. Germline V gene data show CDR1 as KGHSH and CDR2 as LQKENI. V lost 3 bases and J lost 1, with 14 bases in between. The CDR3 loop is CASSPPERHRTDTQYF. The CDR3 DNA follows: TGTGCCAGCTCACCCCCGGAAAGGCACCGCACAGATACGCAGTATTTT.

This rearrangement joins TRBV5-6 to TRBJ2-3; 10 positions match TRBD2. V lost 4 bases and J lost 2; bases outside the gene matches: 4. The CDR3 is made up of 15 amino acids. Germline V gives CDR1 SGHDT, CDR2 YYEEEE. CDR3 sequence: CASSRTSGYTDTQYF. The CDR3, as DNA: TGTGCCAGCAGCCGGACTAGCGGATACACAGATACGCAGTATTTT.

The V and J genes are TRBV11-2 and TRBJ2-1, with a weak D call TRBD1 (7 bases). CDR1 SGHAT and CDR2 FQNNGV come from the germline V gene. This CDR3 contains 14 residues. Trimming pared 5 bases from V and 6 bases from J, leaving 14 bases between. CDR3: CASSPRGVGNEQFF. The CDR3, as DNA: TGTGCCAGCAGCCCCAGGGGGGTAGGCAATGAGCAGTTCTTC.

CDR3 DNA sequence: TGTGCCAGCAGCGTGGACAGGGGGAAATGGGACCAGCATTTT. This encodes CASSVDRGKWDQHF. The rearrangement uses TRBV5-4 and TRBJ1-5; 10 nucleotides match TRBD1. The CDR3 runs 14 residues. V trimming: 4 bases; J trimming: 12 bases; junction bases outside the gene matches: 10. From germline, CDR1 is SGHNT and CDR2 YYREEE (reference sequence).

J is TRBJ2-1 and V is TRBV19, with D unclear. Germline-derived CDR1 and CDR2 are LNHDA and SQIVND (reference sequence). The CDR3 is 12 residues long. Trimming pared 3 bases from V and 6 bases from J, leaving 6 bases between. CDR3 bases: TGTGCCAGTAGTATTGGTCGCAATGAGCAGTTCTTC. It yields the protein CASSIGRNEQFF.

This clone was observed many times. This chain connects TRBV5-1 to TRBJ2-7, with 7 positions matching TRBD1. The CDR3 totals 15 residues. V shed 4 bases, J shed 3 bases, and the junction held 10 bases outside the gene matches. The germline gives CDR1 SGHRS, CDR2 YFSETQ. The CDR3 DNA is TGCGCCAGCAGCCCCCGAGACAGGGCTGTCTACGAGCAGTACTTC. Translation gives CASSPRDRAVYEQYF.

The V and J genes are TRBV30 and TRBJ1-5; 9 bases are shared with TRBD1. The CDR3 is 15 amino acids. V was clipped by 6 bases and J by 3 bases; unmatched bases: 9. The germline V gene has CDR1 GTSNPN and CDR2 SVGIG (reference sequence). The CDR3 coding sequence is TGTGCCTGCACAGGGGGCAGCGGGGTCAATCAGCCCCAGCATTTT. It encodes CACTGGSGVNQPQHF.

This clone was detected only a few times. CDR3 nucleotide sequence: TGTGCCAGCAGCTTAGCTCAAAATCAGCCCCAGCATTTT. Translated, it gives CASSLAQNQPQHF. The J gene is TRBJ1-5, the V gene TRBV7-2; D not certain. CDR1 SGHTA and CDR2 FQGNSA come from the germline V gene. The CDR3 loop spans 13 amino acids. V lost 0 bases, J lost 4 bases, and 4 bases lay in between.

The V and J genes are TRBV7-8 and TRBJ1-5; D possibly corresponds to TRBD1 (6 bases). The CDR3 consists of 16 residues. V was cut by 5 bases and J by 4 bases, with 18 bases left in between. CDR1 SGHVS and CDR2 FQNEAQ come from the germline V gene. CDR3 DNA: TGTGCCAGCAGCCCCCTGGGCGGGGGCAAGAATCAGCCCCAGCATTTT. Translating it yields CASSPLGGGKNQPQHF.